What follows is one T cell receptor beta chain and its context. No antigen is known for it. No base quality information exists; no much larger clone differs at one position. Set within a cohort of healthcare workers in London, UK, this nested case-control study involved weekly PCR testing of nasopharyngeal swabs along with blood sampling. Healthcare workers were recruited between 23 and 31 March 2020, during the week of the UK lockdown, and were followed weekly for up to roughly 15 weeks. This entry belongs to a study of early T cells in non-severe SARS-CoV-2 infection (dated by TCRdb to about 2021). Notes on the research overall: Bulk RNA from unsorted whole blood was used for TCR sequencing, so alpha and beta chains could not be paired.

What the study reported, not specific to this receptor: VDJdb matching was skewed toward anti-spike CD8 responses, so virus-specific expansions were likely underestimated and private and CD4 specificities were missed.

From the germline V gene, CDR1 is ENHRY and CDR2 is SYGVKD. Measured from the cysteine to the phenylalanine, the CDR3 is 14 residues long. Only the CDR3 portion is preserved as DNA: 42 bases, with reading frame beginning at the first base. The trim is 8 bases for V and 0 bases for J, with a gap of 11 bases between the germline ends. The library came from 5' RACE. Instrument used: NextSeq 500. In the TCR library protocol, unique molecular identifiers were attached to individual cDNA molecules to correct for PCR bias and sequencing error. TCR alpha and beta chains were both sequenced, and the abundances of alpha and beta sequences in each sample were closely correlated with each other. The authors processed their data as follows. Decombinator V4 was used to perform V gene, J gene and CDR3 annotation of TCR sequences. Expanded TCRs were defined as changing significantly between any two time points under a Poisson model with p below 0.0001. TCR abundances were normalised to the total number of TCRs sequenced in each sample and reported as counts per million. MAIT TCRs were defined by TRAV1-2 paired with TRAJ12, TRAJ20 or TRAJ33, and iNKT TCRs by TRAV10 paired with TRAJ18. VDJdb, accessed 1 November 2021, was searched for CMV, EBV and SARS-CoV-2 annotated TCRs, with TCRs annotated for multiple antigens excluded. TCRdb reanalyzed the raw reads on its own, using fastp at Q25 for trimming and MiXCR for clone calling, and kept in-frame beta chains. Rows are unified per CDR3 protein, each entry keeping the most common DNA and genes. TCRdb, rather than the study authors, made the V and J calls. The sample table holds 70,000 to 85,000 distinct CDR3 sequences, of which 12% were seen once. The ten largest account for roughly 2.6% of the sample.

Sequencing was done on a sample of whole blood. This TCR was sampled from an adult who was a healthcare worker with PCR-confirmed SARS-CoV-2 infection or an uninfected control (not recorded which). The receptor chain draws on TRBV10-3 and TRBJ2-1; a tentative D call is TRBD1 (6 bases match). The CDR3 is CAIVDSSSYNEQFF. The nucleotide sequence reads as follows: TGTGCCATCGTGGACAGCAGCTCCTACAATGAGCAGTTCTTC.